These T cell receptor beta chains were read from a single sample in a study of blood T cell repertoires in COVID-19. The method was immunoSEQ multiplex PCR; TCRdb's version includes in-frame clones alone and lacks a portion of them. This table has roughly 150,000 clones, 82% appearing once. The sequencing input was peripheral blood. These receptors were taken from a woman at least 80 years old with acute or convalescent COVID-19. Each CDR3 is given with its conserved first and last residue. Fields, in order: J gene, V gene, CDR3 protein.

j_call: TRBJ2-5
v_call: TRBV27
cdr3_aa: CASSSQQETQYF

j_call: TRBJ2-7
v_call: TRBV19
cdr3_aa: CASSIGRGLYEQYF

j_call: TRBJ1-6
v_call: TRBV28
cdr3_aa: CASSFFGSSYNSPLHF

j_call: TRBJ2-1
v_call: TRBV29-1
cdr3_aa: CSVETSGADSSYNEQFF

j_call: TRBJ2-7
v_call: TRBV5-4
cdr3_aa: CASSWGLQYEQYF

j_call: TRBJ2-1
v_call: TRBV27
cdr3_aa: CASSPDRGGYNEQFF

j_call: TRBJ2-7
v_call: TRBV27
cdr3_aa: CASSFIAERGGYEQYF

j_call: TRBJ1-1
v_call: TRBV5-1
cdr3_aa: CASSLARVRTGAPNTEAFF

j_call: TRBJ2-7
v_call: TRBV10-2
cdr3_aa: CASSEPPPGGPGEQYF

j_call: TRBJ1-1
v_call: TRBV5-1
cdr3_aa: CASSFYPNTEAFF

j_call: TRBJ2-3
v_call: TRBV9
cdr3_aa: CASSVGSGSTDTQYF

j_call: TRBJ1-1
v_call: TRBV28
cdr3_aa: CASSRGRPMNTEAFF

j_call: TRBJ2-7
v_call: TRBV27
cdr3_aa: CASSPRRGSYEQYF

j_call: TRBJ2-5
v_call: TRBV5-6
cdr3_aa: CASSLGLAGGETQYF

j_call: TRBJ2-7
v_call: TRBV5-1
cdr3_aa: CASSGQGITYEQYF

j_call: TRBJ2-3
v_call: TRBV3-1/TRBV3-2
cdr3_aa: CASSQGGTSGWDTQYF

j_call: TRBJ1-4
v_call: TRBV4-2
cdr3_aa: CASSQEGYTMGPVKKLFF

j_call: TRBJ2-7
v_call: TRBV5-1
cdr3_aa: CASSWGAGGSSYEQYF

j_call: TRBJ2-3
v_call: TRBV4-2
cdr3_aa: CASSQDPGTTSTDTQYF

j_call: TRBJ2-2
v_call: TRBV2
cdr3_aa: CASSDMGQSNTGELFF